This TCR beta chain comes out of a study of cytomegalovirus exposure and HLA in healthy donors. Findings of the study overall: The study put 150 to 200 TCR beta chains on its list as cytomegalovirus-associated. Association of a missense DCLRE1C variant with TCR beta V- and J-gene trimming was reported in a later analysis.

A remark on this clone: Its antigen is as yet unknown.

V was cut by 5 bases and J by 4 bases, with 6 bases left in between. The CDR3 sequence is 11 residues long. The germline V gene encodes CDR1 SGHTA and CDR2 FQGNSA. A multiplex PCR was run with 60 Vbeta primers and 13 Jbeta primers. The protocol was immunoSEQ multiplex PCR, while the TCRdb copy is restricted to in-frame clones and leaves out a portion. This table has approximately 180,000 clones, roughly 77% appearing once. Sequenced material: PBMCs. The clonotype was recovered from a woman aged 45-59 years in good health and CMV-seronegative. The chain couples TRBV7-2 to TRBJ2-7; possibly TRBD2 for D (5 bases). The CDR3 region has the DNA TGTGCCAGCAGCCCGGGGTACGAGCAGTACTTC. Protein: CASSPGYEQYF.